Given below is one TCR beta chain in context. Its antigen is not identified. These data are taken from a study of OX40 agonist ivuxolimab in advanced cancers. Study information: Patients' therapy was ivuxolimab, an antibody that acts as an agonist of OX40 (CD134). Patients got intravenous ivuxolimab at 0.01 to 10 mg/kg every 2 weeks. Two patients with cutaneous melanoma and one with hepatocellular carcinoma, three in total, showed partial responses.

Profiling relied on immunoSEQ multiplex PCR, and the TCRdb table lists in-frame clones only, not all of them. The sample holds 35,000 to 50,000 clones, 85% to 90% seen once. Overall study findings and caveats: In general, CD8+ T cells held more expanded clones than CD4+ did, on average.

The starting material was CD4+ or CD8+ T cells sorted from blood, obtained in a trial of the OX40 agonist ivuxolimab. This receptor was obtained from an adult with an advanced solid tumor such as melanoma, head and neck, liver or kidney cancer.

In DNA form, the CDR3 reads TGTGCCAGCAGCTTAGATGTTGGGCAGTTTAATTATGGCTACACCTTC. Translated: CASSLDVGQFNYGYTF. The chain employs TRBV7-9 and TRBJ1-2, with unresolved D. CDR3 size: 16 residues. CDR1 and CDR2 (germline): SEHNR, FQNEAQ (reference sequence). V dropped 1 base and J dropped 5 bases, with 17 bases sitting between them.